This TCR beta chain was recovered during a study of CD8 T cells in Susac syndrome. With random hexamers, reverse transcription was performed on about 0.5 to 1 ug of RNA. TCRdb re-derived calls from the immunoSEQ multiplex PCR reads in MiXCR, one entry per CDR3 protein. The sample lists about 66,000 distinct CDR3 sequences; 90% to 95% were seen once. The germline gives CDR1 MRHNA, CDR2 SNTAGT. V was shortened by 3 bases and J by 1 base, with 9 bases between the two germline ends. There are 14 residues in the CDR3. The multiple sclerosis control group comprised treatment-naive patients with stable or active relapsing-remitting disease. While CD8+ and CD4+ T cells were isolated negatively, TEMRA cells were enriched by FACS.

Sequences were obtained from CD8+ T cells from PBMCs. This receptor was identified in a human donor with multiple sclerosis. This rearrangement joins TRBV6-4 to TRBJ1-1, with D tentatively TRBD1 (5 bases). CDR3 in amino acids: CASSEGGTNTEAFF. The CDR3 region has the DNA TGTGCCAGCAGTGAAGGAGGGACGAACACTGAAGCTTTCTTT.